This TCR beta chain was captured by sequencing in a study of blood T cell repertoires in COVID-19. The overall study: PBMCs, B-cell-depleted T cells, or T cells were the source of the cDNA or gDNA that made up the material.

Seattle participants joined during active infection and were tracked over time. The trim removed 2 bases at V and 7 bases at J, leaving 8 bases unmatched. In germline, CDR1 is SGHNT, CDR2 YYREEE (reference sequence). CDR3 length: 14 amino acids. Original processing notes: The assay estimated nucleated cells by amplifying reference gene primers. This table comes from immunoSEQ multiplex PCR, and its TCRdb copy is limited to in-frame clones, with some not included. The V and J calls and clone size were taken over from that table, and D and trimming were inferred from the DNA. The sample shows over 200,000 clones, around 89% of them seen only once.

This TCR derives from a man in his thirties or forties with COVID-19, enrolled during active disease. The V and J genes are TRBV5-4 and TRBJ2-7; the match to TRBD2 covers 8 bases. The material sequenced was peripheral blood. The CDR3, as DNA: TGTGCCAGCAGCTTAACTAGCGGAGTGAGGGAGCAGTACTTC. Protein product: CASSLTSGVREQYF.